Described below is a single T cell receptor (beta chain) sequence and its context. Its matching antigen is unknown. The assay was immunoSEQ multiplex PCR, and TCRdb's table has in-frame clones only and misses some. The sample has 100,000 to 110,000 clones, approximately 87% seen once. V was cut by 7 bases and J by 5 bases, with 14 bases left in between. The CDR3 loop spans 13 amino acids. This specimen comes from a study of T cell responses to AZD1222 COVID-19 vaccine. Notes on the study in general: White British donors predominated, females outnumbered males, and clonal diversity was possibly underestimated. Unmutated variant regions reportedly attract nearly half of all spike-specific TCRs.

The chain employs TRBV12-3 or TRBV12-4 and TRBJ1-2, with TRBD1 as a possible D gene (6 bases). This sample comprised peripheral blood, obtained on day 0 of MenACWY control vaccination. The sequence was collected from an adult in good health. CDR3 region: CASKIKQGYGYTF. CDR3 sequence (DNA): TGTGCCAGCAAAATCAAACAGGGATATGGCTACACCTTC.